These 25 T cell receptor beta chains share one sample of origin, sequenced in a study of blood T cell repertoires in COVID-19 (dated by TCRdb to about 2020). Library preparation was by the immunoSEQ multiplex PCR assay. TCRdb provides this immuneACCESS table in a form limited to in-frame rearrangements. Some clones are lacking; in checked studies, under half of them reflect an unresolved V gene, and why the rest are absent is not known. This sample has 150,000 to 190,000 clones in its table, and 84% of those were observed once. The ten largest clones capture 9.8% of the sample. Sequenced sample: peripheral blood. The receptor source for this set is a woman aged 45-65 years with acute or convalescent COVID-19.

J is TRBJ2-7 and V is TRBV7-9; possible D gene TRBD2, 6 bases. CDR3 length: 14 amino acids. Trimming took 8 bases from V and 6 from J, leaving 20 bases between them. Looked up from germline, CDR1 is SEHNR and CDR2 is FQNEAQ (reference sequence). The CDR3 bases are TGTGCCAGCGGAGGAGGGTTCTCCACCCTCGAGCAGTACTTC. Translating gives CASGGGFSTLEQYF.

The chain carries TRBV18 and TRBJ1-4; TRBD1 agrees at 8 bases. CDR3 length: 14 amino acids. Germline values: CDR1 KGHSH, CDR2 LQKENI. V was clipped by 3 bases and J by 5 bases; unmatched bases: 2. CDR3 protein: CASSPGTGNEKLFF. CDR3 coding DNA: TGTGCCAGCTCACCGGGGACAGGCAATGAAAAACTGTTTTTT.

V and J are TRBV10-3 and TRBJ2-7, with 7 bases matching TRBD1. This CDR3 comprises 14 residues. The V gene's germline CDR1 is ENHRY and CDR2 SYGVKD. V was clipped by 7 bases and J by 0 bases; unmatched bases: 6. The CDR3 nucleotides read TGTGCCATCAAGAAGGACAGGACCTCCTACGAGCAGTACTTC. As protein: CAIKKDRTSYEQYF.

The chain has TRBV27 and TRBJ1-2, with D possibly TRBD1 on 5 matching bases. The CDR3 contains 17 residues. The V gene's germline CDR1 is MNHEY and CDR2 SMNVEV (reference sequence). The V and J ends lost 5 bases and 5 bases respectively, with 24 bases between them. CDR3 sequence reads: CASSQRLGGGSGYGYTF. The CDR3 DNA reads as TGTGCCAGCAGTCAGCGCCTTGGTGGGGGGTCGGGGTATGGCTACACCTTC.

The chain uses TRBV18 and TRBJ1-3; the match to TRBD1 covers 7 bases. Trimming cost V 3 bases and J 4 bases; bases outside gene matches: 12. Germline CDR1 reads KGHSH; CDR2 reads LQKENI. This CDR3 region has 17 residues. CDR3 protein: CASSPQGSETGGNTIYF. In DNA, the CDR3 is TGTGCCAGCTCACCCCAAGGCTCCGAGACAGGGGGAAACACCATATATTTT.

CDR3 residues: CASSLEGSSGTETQYF. In DNA form, the CDR3 reads TGTGCCAGCAGCTTAGAGGGGTCTAGCGGCACAGAGACCCAGTACTTC. The chain couples TRBV11-2 to TRBJ2-5, with 7 bases that match TRBD2. The CDR3 sequence is 16 residues long. V shed 0 bases, J shed 4 bases, and the junction held 8 bases outside the gene matches. The germline CDR1 and CDR2 sequences are SGHAT and FQNNGV.

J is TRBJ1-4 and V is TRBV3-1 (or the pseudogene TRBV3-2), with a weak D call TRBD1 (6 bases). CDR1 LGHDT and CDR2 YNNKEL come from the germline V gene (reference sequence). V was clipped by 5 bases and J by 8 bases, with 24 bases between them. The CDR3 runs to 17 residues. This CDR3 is CASSSSSRVQGNEKLFF. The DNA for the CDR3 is TGTGCCAGCAGCTCCTCTTCTCGGGTACAGGGAAACGAAAAACTGTTTTTT.

CDR3 region: CASSYVGLGYGYTF. Written as DNA, the CDR3 is TGTGCCAGCAGTTACGTAGGACTCGGCTATGGCTACACCTTC. This chain uses TRBV6-2 or TRBV6-3 with TRBJ1-2; D remains ambiguous. Trimming took 2 bases from V and 4 from J, leaving 11 bases between them. CDR1 is MNHEY, CDR2 SVGEGT, per germline. The CDR3 covers 14 residues.

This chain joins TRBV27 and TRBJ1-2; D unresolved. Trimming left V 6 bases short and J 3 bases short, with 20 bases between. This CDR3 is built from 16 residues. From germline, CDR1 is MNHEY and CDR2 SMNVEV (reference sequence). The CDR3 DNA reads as TGTGCCAGCAGCAACCTACGTGCGGGATCCGACTATGGCTACACCTTC. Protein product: CASSNLRAGSDYGYTF.

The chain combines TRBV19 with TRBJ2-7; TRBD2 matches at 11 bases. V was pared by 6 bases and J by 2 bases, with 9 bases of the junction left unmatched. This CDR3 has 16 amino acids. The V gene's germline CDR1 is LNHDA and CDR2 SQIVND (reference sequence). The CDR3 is CASSRLLAGDPYEQYF. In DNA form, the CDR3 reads TGTGCCAGTAGCAGGCTACTAGCGGGAGACCCCTACGAGCAGTACTTC.

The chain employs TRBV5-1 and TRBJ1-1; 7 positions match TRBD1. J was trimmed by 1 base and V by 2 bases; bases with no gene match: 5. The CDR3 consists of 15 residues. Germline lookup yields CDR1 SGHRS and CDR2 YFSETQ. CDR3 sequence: CASSFLTGANTEAFF. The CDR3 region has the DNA TGCGCCAGCAGCTTCCTAACAGGGGCGAACACTGAAGCTTTCTTT. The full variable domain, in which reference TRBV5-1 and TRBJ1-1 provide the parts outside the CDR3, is KAGVTQTPRYLIKTRGQQVTLSCSPISGHRSVSWYQQTPGQGLQFLFEYFSETQRNKGNFPGRFSGRQFSNSRSEMNVSTLELGDSALYLCASSFLTGANTEAFFGQGTRLTVV.

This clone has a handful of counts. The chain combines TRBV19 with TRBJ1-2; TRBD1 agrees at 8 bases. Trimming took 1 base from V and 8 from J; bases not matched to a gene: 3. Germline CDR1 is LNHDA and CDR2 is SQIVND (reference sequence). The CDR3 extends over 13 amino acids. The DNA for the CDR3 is TGTGCCAGTAGTATAGGGACAGGGACAGGCTACACCTTC. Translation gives CASSIGTGTGYTF. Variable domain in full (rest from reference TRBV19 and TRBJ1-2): DGGITQSPKYLFRKEGQNVTLSCEQNLNHDAMYWYRQDPGQGLRLIYYSQIVNDFQKGDIAEGYSVSREKKESFPLTVTSAQKNPTAFYLCASSIGTGTGYTFGSGTRLTVV.

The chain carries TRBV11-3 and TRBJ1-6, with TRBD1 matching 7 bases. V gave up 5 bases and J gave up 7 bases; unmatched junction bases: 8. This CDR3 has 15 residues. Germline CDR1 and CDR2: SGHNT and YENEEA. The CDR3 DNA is TGTGCCAGCAGCCCAGGGGGGCCAATGAATTCACCCCTCCACTTT. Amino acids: CASSPGGPMNSPLHF.

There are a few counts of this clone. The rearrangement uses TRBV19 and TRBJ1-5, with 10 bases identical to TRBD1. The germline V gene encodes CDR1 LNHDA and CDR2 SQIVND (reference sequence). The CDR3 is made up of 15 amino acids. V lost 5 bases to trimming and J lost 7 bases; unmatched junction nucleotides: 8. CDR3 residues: CASSLGQGNGQPQHF. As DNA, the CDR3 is TGTGCCAGTAGTCTGGGACAGGGGAATGGACAGCCCCAGCATTTT.

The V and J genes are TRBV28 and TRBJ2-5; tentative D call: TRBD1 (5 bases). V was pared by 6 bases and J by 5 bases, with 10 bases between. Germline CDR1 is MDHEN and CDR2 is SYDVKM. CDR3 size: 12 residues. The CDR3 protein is CASSQGGETQYF. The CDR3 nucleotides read TGTGCCAGCAGCCAGGGTGGGGAGACCCAGTACTTC. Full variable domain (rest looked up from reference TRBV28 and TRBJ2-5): DVKVTQSSRYLVKRTGEKVFLECVQDMDHENMFWYRQDPGLGLRLIYFSYDVKMKEKGDIPEGYSVSREKKERFSLILESASTNQTSMYLCASSQGGETQYFGPGTRLLVL.

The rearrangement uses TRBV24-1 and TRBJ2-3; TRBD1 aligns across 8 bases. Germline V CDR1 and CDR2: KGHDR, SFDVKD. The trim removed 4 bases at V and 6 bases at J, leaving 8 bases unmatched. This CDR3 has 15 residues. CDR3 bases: TGTGCCACCAGTGACTCCCGGACAGGGCCCGATACGCAGTATTTT. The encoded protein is CATSDSRTGPDTQYF.

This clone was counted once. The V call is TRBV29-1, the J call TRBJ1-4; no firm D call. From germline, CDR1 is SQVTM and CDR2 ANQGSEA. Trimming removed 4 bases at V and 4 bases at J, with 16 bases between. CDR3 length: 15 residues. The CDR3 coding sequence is TGCAGCGTTGGGCAGGAGGGAGGGCATAATGAAAAACTGTTTTTT. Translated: CSVGQEGGHNEKLFF.

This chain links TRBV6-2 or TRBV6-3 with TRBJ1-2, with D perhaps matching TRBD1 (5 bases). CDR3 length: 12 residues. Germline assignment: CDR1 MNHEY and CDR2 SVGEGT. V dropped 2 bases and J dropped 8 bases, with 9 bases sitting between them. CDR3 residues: CASSYQGSGYTF. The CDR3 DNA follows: TGTGCCAGCAGTTACCAGGGTTCCGGCTACACCTTC.

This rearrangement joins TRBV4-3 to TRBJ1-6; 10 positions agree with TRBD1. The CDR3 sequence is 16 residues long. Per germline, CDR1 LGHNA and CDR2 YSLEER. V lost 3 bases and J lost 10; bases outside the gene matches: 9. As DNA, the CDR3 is TGCGCCAGCAGCCACCTGACAGGGGGCCAACGGTCACCCCTCCACTTT. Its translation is CASSHLTGGQRSPLHF.

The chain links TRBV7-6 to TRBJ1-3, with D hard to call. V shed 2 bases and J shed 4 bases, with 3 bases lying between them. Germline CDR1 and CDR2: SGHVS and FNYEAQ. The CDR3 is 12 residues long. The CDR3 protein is CASSLQGNTIYF. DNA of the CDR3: TGTGCCAGCAGCTTACAGGGAAACACCATATATTTT.

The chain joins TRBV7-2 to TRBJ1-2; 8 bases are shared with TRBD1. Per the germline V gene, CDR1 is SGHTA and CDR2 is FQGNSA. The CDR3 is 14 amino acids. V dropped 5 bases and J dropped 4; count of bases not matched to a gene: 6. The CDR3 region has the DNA TGTGCCAGCAGCAGAGACAGGGGCGTCTATGGCTACACCTTC. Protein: CASSRDRGVYGYTF. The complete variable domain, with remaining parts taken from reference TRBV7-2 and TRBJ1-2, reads GAGVSQSPSNKVTEKGKDVELRCDPISGHTALYWYRQSLGQGLEFLIYFQGNSAPDKSGLPSDRFSAERTGGSVSTLTIQRTQQEDSAVYLCASSRDRGVYGYTFGSGTRLTVV.

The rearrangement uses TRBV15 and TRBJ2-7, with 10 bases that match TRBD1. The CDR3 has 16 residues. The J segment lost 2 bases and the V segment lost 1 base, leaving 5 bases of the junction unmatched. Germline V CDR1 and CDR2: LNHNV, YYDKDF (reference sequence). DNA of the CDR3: TGTGCCACCAGCAGAGGAGCAGGACAGGGGGCCTACGAGCAGTACTTC. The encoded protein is CATSRGAGQGAYEQYF.

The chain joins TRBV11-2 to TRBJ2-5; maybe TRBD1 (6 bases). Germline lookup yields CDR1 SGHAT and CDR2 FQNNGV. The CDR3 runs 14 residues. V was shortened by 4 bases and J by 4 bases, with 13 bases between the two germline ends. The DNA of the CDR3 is TGTGCCAGCAGCTCCGTGGTCAGGGGAGAGACCCAGTACTTC. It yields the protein CASSSVVRGETQYF.

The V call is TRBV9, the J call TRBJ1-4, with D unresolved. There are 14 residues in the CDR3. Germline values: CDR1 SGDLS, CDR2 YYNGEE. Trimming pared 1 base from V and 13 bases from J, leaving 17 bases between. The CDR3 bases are TGTGCCAGCAGCGTATCAACGGGTTCTGGGTCACTGTTTTTT. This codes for CASSVSTGSGSLFF.

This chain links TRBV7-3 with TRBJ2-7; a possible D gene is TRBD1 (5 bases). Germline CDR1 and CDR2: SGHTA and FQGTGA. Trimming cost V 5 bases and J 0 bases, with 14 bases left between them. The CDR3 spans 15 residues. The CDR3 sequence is CASSPDSASSYEQYF. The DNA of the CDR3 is TGTGCCAGCAGCCCTGACAGTGCTAGCTCCTACGAGCAGTACTTC. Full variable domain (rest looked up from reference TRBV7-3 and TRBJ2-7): GAGVSQTPSNKVTEKGKYVELRCDPISGHTALYWYRQSLGQGPEFLIYFQGTGAADDSGLPNDRFFAVRPEGSVSTLKIQRTERGDSAVYLCASSPDSASSYEQYFGPGTRLTVT.